The clone carrying this T cell receptor (beta chain) was seen more than once but under ten times. Germline and genes here are mouse. Libraries were prepared by immunoSEQ multiplex PCR; TCRdb keeps only in-frame clonotypes and omits some of them. The data contain some 47,000 clones, around 72% of them singletons. The source of the sample is a study of tissue T cells after allogeneic stem cell transplantation. Sample: sorted cells pooled from one or two spleens. The source of this sequence is a pool of C57BL/6 mice in good health.

Partial CDR3 DNA: TGTGCCAGCGGTGATGCAAGGACAGGGTCCGACTACACC. As protein: CASGDARTGSDYT. The full-length CDR3 reads as CASGDARTGSDYTF. V is TRBV13-2 and J is TRBJ1-2; 8 nucleotides line up with TRBD1. The read ends 1 residue shy of where the CDR3 ends; the end is completed using the germline J gene. The CDR3 has 14 residues. Per germline, CDR1 NNHNN and CDR2 SYGAGS (reference sequence). The V and J ends lost 0 bases and 5 bases, in that order; junction bases with no gene match: 3.